This section outlines one TCR beta chain sequence together with its context. Its antigen is unknown. Produced via immunoSEQ multiplex PCR; TCRdb's table is partial and in-frame only. Seen here are about 94,000 clones, around 85% observed once, and the top ten hold 4.5%. Second-dose intervals of approximately 4 or approximately 12 weeks were pooled. The data originate from a study of T cell responses to AZD1222 COVID-19 vaccine. Study results and caveats: All repertoire sampling was performed exclusively after the peak T cell response.

Germline CDR1 reads MDHEN; CDR2 reads SYDVKM. V was shortened by 4 bases and J by 10 bases, with 8 bases between the two germline ends. The CDR3 contains 11 residues. This clonotype originated in an adult who received the AZD1222 COVID-19 vaccine. V and J are TRBV28 and TRBJ2-1, with no clear D. The input for sequencing was peripheral blood, taken 28 days after the second AZD1222 dose. Written as DNA, the CDR3 is TGTGCCAGCAGTTCTCCGCGAGAGCAGTTCTTC. Its translation: CASSSPREQFF.